This T cell receptor (beta chain) comes out of a study of T cell repertoires in cytomegalovirus infection (dated by TCRdb to the late 2010s). Regarding the complete study: Donor HLA type was relevant to the analysis, as public TCR beta signatures indicated carriage of CMV infection together with the matching HLA type.

This clonotype showed up many times. What antigen it recognizes has not been identified. Per-base quality was not reported, and no clone a single base away is much larger than it. Results the study describes overall, beyond this receptor: Carriers of CMV infection plus the relevant HLA type were discriminated by the cumulative frequency of public TCR beta family members in the study cohort and in an independent roughly 340-donor cohort. The ex vivo response was dominated by HLA-C-restricted CMV-specific TCR beta clonotypes, which also provided the single most frequent clonotype in two of eight donors.

Via the germline V gene, CDR1 is SGHAT and CDR2 FQNNGV. Its CDR3 holds 17 amino acids, cysteine through phenylalanine. Of all the DNA, just the CDR3 is kept, 51 bases in frame from base 1. V is reduced by 5 bases and J by 4 bases, leaving a spacing of 24 bases between them. Instrument on record: Illumina HiSeq 1500. TCRdb reprocessing: public reads trimmed at Q25 with fastp, clones called with MiXCR, in-frame beta chains kept. Merged by CDR3 protein, the rows form single entries marked with the most common genes and DNA. Recorded for this sample are around 450,000 distinct CDR3 sequences; approximately 10% of them occurred a single time. Of the sample, roughly 10% falls within the top ten clones.

This clonotype originated in a human donor in good health (CMV status not recorded). Some clones in this sample may be carry-over from other donors' samples. The sample comprised PBMCs. The chain links TRBV11-2 with TRBJ2-7; the D gene may be TRBD1 or TRBD2, since each aligns over 5 bases. The nucleotide sequence is given as TGTGCCAGCAGCCCTATAAGGCGGACGGGACGTTCATACGAGCAGTACTTC. Its translation reads: CASSPIRRTGRSYEQYF.